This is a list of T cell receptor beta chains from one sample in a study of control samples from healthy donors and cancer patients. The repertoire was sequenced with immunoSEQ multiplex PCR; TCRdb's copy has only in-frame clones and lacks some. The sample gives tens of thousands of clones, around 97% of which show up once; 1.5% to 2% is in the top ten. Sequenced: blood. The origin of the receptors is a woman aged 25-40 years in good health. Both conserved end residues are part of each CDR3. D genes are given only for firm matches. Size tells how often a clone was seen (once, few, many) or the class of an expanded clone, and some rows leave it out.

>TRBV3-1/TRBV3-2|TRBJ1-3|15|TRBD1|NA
CASSQGTGAGNTIYF
TGTGCCAGCAGCCAAGGGACAGGGGCTGGAAACACCATATATTTT
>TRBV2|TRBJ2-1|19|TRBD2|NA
CASSPGTSGRGSSYNEQFF
TGTGCCAGCAGTCCGGGGACTAGCGGGAGGGGGAGCTCCTACAATGAGCAGTTCTTC
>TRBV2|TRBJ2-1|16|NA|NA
CASTPGSGPSYNEQFF
TGTGCCAGCACCCCGGGTAGCGGACCCTCCTACAATGAGCAGTTCTTC
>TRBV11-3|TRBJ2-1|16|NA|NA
CASSLDLRDSYNEQFF
TGTGCCAGCAGCTTAGATCTGAGGGACTCCTACAATGAGCAGTTCTTC
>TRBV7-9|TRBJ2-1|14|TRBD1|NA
CASSSATGGNEQFF
TGTGCCAGCAGCTCCGCGACAGGGGGGAATGAGCAGTTCTTC
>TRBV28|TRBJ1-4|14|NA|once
CASSLSSENEKLFF
TGTGCCAGCAGTTTATCTTCGGAGAATGAAAAACTGTTTTTT
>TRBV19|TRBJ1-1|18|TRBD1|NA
CASSTTQVNRGLNTEAFF
TGTGCCAGTAGTACCACCCAAGTTAACAGGGGCCTGAACACTGAAGCTTTCTTT
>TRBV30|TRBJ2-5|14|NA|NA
CAWYPAGGTKTQYF
TGTGCCTGGTATCCGGCCGGCGGGACGAAGACCCAGTACTTC
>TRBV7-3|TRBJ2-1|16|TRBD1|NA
CASSVRTDRGLNEQFF
TGTGCCAGCAGCGTAAGGACGGACAGGGGGCTTAATGAGCAGTTCTTC
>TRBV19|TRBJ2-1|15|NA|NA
CASSIDRWGGNEQFF
TGTGCCAGTAGTATTGACAGGTGGGGGGGGAATGAGCAGTTCTTC
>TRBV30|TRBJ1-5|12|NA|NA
CAWSDQGQPQHF
TGTGCCTGGAGTGACCAGGGCCAGCCCCAGCATTTT
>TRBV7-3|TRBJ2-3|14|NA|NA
CASSLGVSTDTQYF
TGTGCCAGCAGCTTGGGGGTCAGCACAGATACGCAGTATTTT
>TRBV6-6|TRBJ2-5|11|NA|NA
CASSYGETQYF
TGTGCCAGCAGTTATGGAGAGACCCAGTACTTC
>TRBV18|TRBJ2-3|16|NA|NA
CASSPRRVGGPDTQYF
TGTGCCAGCTCACCCCGCCGTGTTGGAGGACCAGATACGCAGTATTTT
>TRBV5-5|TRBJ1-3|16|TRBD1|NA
CASSFVKGAAGNTIYF
TGTGCCAGCAGCTTTGTGAAGGGGGCAGCTGGAAACACCATATATTTT
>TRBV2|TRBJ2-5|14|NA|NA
CASQEGEGGKTQYF
TGTGCCAGCCAGGAGGGGGAGGGAGGGAAGACCCAGTACTTC
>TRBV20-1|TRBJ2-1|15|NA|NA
CSASTGGVAYNEQFF
TGCAGTGCAAGTACCGGCGGGGTTGCCTACAATGAGCAGTTCTTC
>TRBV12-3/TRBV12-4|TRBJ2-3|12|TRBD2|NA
CASSPEGREGYF
TGTGCCAGCAGCCCGGAGGGGCGGGAGGGGTATTTT
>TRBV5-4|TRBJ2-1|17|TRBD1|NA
CASSGSQGTGVSDEQFF
TGTGCCAGCAGCGGGAGCCAGGGGACAGGGGTCAGCGATGAGCAGTTCTTC
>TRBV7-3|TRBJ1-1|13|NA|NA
CASSLAGNTEAFF
TGTGCCAGCAGCTTAGCAGGGAACACTGAAGCTTTCTTT
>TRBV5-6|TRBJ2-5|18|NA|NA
CASSSSRWPRSPQETQYF
TGTGCCAGCAGCTCATCCCGTTGGCCCAGAAGCCCCCAAGAGACCCAGTACTTC
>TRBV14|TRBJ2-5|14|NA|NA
CASSQDWGQETQYF
TGTGCCAGCAGCCAAGATTGGGGTCAAGAGACCCAGTACTTC
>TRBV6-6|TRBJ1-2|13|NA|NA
CASSRDNDYGYTF
TGTGCCAGCAGTCGGGACAACGACTATGGCTACACCTTC
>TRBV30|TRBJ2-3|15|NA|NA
CAWSVQWDNTDTQYF
TGTGCCTGGAGTGTACAGTGGGACAACACAGATACGCAGTATTTT
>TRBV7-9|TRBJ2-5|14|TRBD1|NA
CASSLQGAKETQYF
TGTGCCAGCAGCCTACAGGGGGCGAAAGAGACCCAGTACTTC
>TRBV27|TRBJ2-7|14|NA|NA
CASRTGTKSYEQYF
TGTGCCAGCAGGACCGGGACAAAGTCCTACGAGCAGTACTTC
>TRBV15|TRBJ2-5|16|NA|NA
CATSRVRGGGYETQYF
TGTGCCACCAGCAGAGTTCGGGGAGGCGGCTATGAGACCCAGTACTTC
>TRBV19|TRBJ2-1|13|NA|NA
CASSIDLYNEQFF
TGTGCCAGTAGTATCGATCTCTACAATGAGCAGTTCTTC
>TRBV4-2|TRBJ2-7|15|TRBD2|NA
CASSQETSGSYEQYF
TGTGCCAGCAGCCAGGAGACTAGCGGGAGCTACGAGCAGTACTTC
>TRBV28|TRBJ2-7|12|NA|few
CASSFRGYEQYF
TGTGCCAGCAGTTTTCGGGGTTACGAGCAGTACTTC
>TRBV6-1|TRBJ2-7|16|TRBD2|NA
CASSEGRLADSYEQYF
TGTGCCAGCAGTGAAGGTCGGCTAGCGGACTCCTACGAGCAGTACTTC
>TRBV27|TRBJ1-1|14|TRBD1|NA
CASSLARGDTEAFF
TGTGCCAGCAGTCTGGCCAGGGGGGACACTGAAGCTTTCTTT
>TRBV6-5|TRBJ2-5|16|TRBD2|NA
CASSSEGLGAQETQYF
TGTGCCAGCAGTTCGGAGGGACTAGGGGCCCAGGAGACCCAGTACTTC
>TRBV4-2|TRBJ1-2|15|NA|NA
CASSSLRGESYGYTF
TGTGCCAGCAGTTCCCTCCGGGGGGAGAGCTATGGCTACACCTTC
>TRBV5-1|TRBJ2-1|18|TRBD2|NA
CASSLGLAGGPRYNEQFF
TGCGCCAGCAGCCTAGGACTAGCGGGAGGGCCGCGTTACAATGAGCAGTTCTTC
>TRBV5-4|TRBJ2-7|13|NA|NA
CASSLGGNYEQYF
TGTGCCAGCAGCTTGGGGGGAAACTACGAGCAGTACTTC
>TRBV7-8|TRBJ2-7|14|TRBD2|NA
CASSLRETAYEQYF
TGTGCCAGCAGCCTGCGGGAGACCGCCTACGAGCAGTACTTC
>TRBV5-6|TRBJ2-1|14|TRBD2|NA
CASSRSSGYNEQFF
TGTGCCAGCAGCAGGTCTAGCGGATACAATGAGCAGTTCTTC
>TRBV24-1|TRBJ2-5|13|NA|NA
CATSPRSKETQYF
TGTGCCACCAGCCCCCGTTCTAAAGAGACCCAGTACTTC
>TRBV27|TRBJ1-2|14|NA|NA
CASSSQDGSYGYTF
TGTGCCAGCAGTTCCCAAGACGGAAGCTATGGCTACACCTTC
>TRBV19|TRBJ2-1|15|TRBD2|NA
CASSMVGLAGNEQFF
TGTGCCAGTAGTATGGTGGGACTAGCGGGAAATGAGCAGTTCTTC
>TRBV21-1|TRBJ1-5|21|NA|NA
CASRMVFPEGLAGYSNQPQHF
TGTGCCAGCAGGATGGTCTTTCCGGAGGGACTAGCGGGATATAGCAATCAGCCCCAGCATTTT
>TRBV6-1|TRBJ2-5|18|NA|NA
CASSDTFGTPVDLVTQYF
TGTGCCAGCAGTGACACTTTCGGCACCCCCGTGGATTTAGTGACCCAGTACTTC
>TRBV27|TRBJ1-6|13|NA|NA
CASSLSGSSPLHF
TGTGCCAGCAGTTTATCGGGGAGCTCACCCCTCCACTTT